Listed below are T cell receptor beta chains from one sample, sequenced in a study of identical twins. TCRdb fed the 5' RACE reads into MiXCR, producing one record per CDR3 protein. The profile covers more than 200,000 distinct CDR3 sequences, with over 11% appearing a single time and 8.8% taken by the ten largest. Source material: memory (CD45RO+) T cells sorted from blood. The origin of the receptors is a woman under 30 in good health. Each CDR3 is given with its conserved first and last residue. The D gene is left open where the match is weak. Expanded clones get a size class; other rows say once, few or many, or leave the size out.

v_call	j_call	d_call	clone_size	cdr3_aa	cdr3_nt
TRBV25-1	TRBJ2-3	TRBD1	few	CASSDSGGIPDTQYF	TGTGCCAGCAGTGACTCAGGGGGCATCCCAGATACGCAGTATTTT
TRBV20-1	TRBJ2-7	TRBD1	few	CSARGQAGWYEQYF	TGCAGTGCCCGTGGACAGGCCGGATGGTACGAGCAGTACTTC
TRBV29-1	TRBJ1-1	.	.	CSVGRGRTEAFF	TGCAGCGTTGGACGGGGGAGAACTGAAGCTTTCTTT
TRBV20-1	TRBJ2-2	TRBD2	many	CSASGGAGELFF	TGCAGCGCTAGCGGGGGGGCGGGGGAGCTGTTTTTT
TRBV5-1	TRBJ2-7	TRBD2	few	CASSGAGTSGTYEQYF	TGCGCCAGCAGCGGAGCCGGGACTAGCGGTACCTACGAGCAGTACTTC
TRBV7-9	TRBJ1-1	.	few	CASSFRQAGPEEAFF	TGTGCCAGCAGCTTCCGTCAGGCCGGACCCGAAGAAGCTTTCTTT
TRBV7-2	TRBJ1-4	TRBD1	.	CASSLLGQGAREKLFF	TGTGCCAGCAGCTTATTGGGACAGGGGGCTAGAGAAAAACTGTTTTTT
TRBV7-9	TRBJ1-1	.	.	CASSRQARDTEAFF	TGTGCCAGCAGCCGACAGGCCCGCGACACTGAAGCTTTCTTT
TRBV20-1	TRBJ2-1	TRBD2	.	CSAFTSGRPEQFF	TGCAGTGCTTTTACTAGCGGGAGACCTGAGCAGTTCTTC
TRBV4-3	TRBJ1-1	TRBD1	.	CASSQGDRGAEAFF	TGCGCCAGCAGCCAAGGCGACAGGGGCGCTGAAGCTTTCTTT
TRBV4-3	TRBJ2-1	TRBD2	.	CASSQDSSGRAEQFF	TGCGCCAGCAGCCAAGATAGTAGCGGGAGAGCTGAGCAGTTCTTC
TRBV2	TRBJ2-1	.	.	CASLRTEQFF	TGTGCCAGCCTAAGGACCGAGCAGTTCTTC
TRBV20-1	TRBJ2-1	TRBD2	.	CSAQGTSGIDEQFF	TGCAGTGCTCAAGGGACTAGCGGAATCGATGAGCAGTTCTTC
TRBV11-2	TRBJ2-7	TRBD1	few	CASSLSGTGYYEQYF	TGTGCCAGCAGCTTATCTGGGACAGGGTACTACGAGCAGTACTTC
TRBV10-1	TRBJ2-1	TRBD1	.	CASSTGTDEYNEQFF	TGCGCCAGCAGTACCGGGACAGACGAGTACAATGAGCAGTTCTTC
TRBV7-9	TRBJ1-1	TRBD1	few	CASSLGDRGNTEAFF	TGTGCCAGCAGCTTAGGAGACAGGGGGAACACTGAAGCTTTCTTT
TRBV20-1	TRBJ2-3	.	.	CSARALSDTQYF	TGCAGTGCTAGAGCTTTATCGGATACGCAGTATTTT
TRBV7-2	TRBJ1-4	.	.	CASSLAGQINEKLFF	TGTGCCAGCAGCTTAGCCGGACAGATTAATGAAAAACTGTTTTTT
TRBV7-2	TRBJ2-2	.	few	CASSLVPGPNTGELFF	TGTGCCAGCAGCTTAGTGCCCGGGCCTAACACCGGGGAGCTGTTTTTT
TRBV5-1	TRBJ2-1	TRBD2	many	CASSASGGGQFF	TGCGCCAGCAGCGCTAGCGGGGGCGGACAGTTCTTC
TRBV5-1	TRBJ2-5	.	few	CASSQSGTLSETQYF	TGCGCCAGCAGCCAATCCGGGACCCTCTCGGAGACCCAGTACTTC
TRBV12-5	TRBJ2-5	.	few	CASGSTGETQYF	TGTGCTAGTGGTTCGACGGGCGAGACCCAGTACTTC
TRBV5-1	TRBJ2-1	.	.	CASSLDRAYNEQFF	TGCGCCAGCAGCTTAGACCGGGCCTACAATGAGCAGTTCTTC
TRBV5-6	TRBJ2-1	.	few	CASSRLTSVTLNEQFF	TGTGCCAGCAGCCGCTTGACTAGTGTAACCCTCAATGAGCAGTTCTTC
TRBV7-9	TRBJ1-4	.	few	CASTAPGGREKLFF	TGTGCCAGCACGGCTCCGGGGGGAAGGGAAAAACTGTTTTTT
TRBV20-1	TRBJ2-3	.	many	CSARAGRGTDTQYF	TGCAGTGCTAGGGCGGGGCGGGGCACAGATACGCAGTATTTT
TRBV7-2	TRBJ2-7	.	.	CASSLAWLYEQYF	TGTGCCAGCAGCTTAGCGTGGCTATACGAGCAGTACTTC
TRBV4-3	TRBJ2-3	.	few	CASSQGAGGSFTDTQYF	TGCGCCAGCAGCCAGGGGGCAGGAGGGAGTTTCACAGATACGCAGTATTTT
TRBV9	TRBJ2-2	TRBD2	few	CASSARSGLAGAGELFF	TGTGCCAGCAGCGCGCGATCGGGGCTAGCGGGAGCCGGGGAGCTGTTTTTT
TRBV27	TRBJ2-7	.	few	CASSPRSGRMTYEQYF	TGTGCCAGCAGCCCAAGGAGCGGAAGGATGACCTACGAGCAGTACTTC
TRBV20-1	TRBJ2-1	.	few	CSARDPGRNYNEQFF	TGCAGTGCTAGAGATCCTGGCAGAAACTACAATGAGCAGTTCTTC
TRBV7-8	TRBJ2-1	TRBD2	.	CASSARTSGTSYNEQFF	TGTGCCAGCAGCGCCCGGACTAGCGGGACATCCTACAATGAGCAGTTCTTC
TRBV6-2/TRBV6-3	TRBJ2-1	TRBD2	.	CASSKAGDPSNEQFF	TGTGCCAGCAGCAAAGCGGGAGATCCATCCAATGAGCAGTTCTTC
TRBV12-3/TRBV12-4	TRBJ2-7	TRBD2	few	CASSLTSGRALREQYF	TGTGCCAGCAGTTTAACTAGCGGGAGGGCCCTGCGCGAGCAGTACTTC
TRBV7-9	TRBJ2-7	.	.	CASSPPGQVGNEQYF	TGTGCCAGCAGCCCCCCGGGTCAGGTGGGCAACGAGCAGTACTTC
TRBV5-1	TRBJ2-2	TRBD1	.	CASSPGQGKTGELFF	TGCGCCAGCAGTCCTGGACAGGGCAAGACCGGGGAGCTGTTTTTT
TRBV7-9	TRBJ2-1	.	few	CASSLRTAGEQFF	TGTGCCAGCAGCTTACGGACTGCCGGAGAGCAGTTCTTC
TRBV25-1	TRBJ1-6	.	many	CASSDQDSSYNSPLHF	TGTGCCAGCAGTGACCAGGACAGCTCCTATAATTCACCCCTCCACTTT
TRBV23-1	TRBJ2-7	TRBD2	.	CASAKAGLNYEQYF	TGCGCCAGCGCTAAGGCGGGACTAAACTACGAGCAGTACTTC
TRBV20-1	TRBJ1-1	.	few	CSARLGPVGFF	TGCAGTGCCAGGCTCGGACCCGTTGGTTTCTTT
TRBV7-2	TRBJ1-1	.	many	CASSLAPGRLSEAFF	TGTGCCAGCAGCTTAGCGCCGGGACGTCTTTCTGAAGCTTTCTTT
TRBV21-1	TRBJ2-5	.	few	CASSKALPGSPETQYF	TGTGCCAGCAGCAAAGCGCTTCCCGGCAGCCCCGAGACCCAGTACTTC
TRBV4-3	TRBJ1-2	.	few	CASSQDLVRGYGYTF	TGCGCCAGCAGCCAAGATCTTGTAAGAGGCTATGGCTACACCTTC
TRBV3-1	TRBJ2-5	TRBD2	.	CASSPLGGRGGIQETQYF	TGTGCCAGCAGCCCCCTCGGCGGGAGGGGGGGAATCCAAGAGACCCAGTACTTC
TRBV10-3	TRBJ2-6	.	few	CAIGGGSSSGANVLTF	TGTGCCATCGGGGGGGGCAGTAGCTCTGGGGCCAACGTCCTGACTTTC